This TCR beta chain was recovered during a study of T cells in Graves' hyperthyroidism and ophthalmopathy. Amplification targeted TCR beta CDR3 regions from RNA transcripts. The study used the HTBI primer set for a first-round RT-PCR of the TCR CDR3. TCRdb reprocessed the multiplex PCR reads via MiXCR and lists one record per CDR3 protein. Of around 520,000 distinct CDR3 sequences listed, about an eighth are singletons. Clinical symptoms, serum thyroxine and TRAb, thyroid ultrasound and orbital computed tomography were used for the diagnoses. Germline CDR1 reads SGHNT; CDR2 reads YENEEA. Between the trimmed V and J ends, which lost 7 bases and 2 bases, there was a span of 7 bases. CDR3 size: 12 residues. This clonotype was counted many times.

The TCR originated in a young woman with Graves' hyperthyroidism. Sequences were obtained from blood. The V and J genes are TRBV11-3 and TRBJ2-3, with D possibly TRBD2 on 5 matching bases. The CDR3 DNA is TGTGCCAGCATCGGGGACACAGATACGCAGTATTTT. Amino acid sequence: CASIGDTDTQYF.